This TCR beta chain appears in the sequencing data of a study of PD-L1 blockade in urothelial cancer. Across the whole study: Blood was analyzed 3 weeks (second dose) and 6 weeks after treatment start. A median of about 140,000 T cells was found in the blood samples.

Time point reported: peripheral blood 6 weeks after treatment start. Patients yielded 1 to 8 samples each, pretreatment and on-treatment. With respect to this clone: No antigen is known for it.

Regarding the study as a whole: Pretreatment TCR clonality in blood under the median foretold superior survival.

Assay used: immunoSEQ multiplex PCR; TCRdb lists only in-frame clones, some missing. The profile shows about 25,000 clones, approximately 86% of them singletons. CDR1 MNHNS and CDR2 SASEGT come from the germline V gene. This CDR3 has 15 amino acids. J lost 0 bases, V lost 5 bases, and 4 bases had no gene match. The sequence was collected from a man aged 70 or older with urothelial cancer. The chain links TRBV6-1 to TRBJ1-3, with 7 bases that match TRBD1. Sequences were derived from PBMCs, sampled around atezolizumab (anti-PD-L1) treatment. The CDR3 DNA sequence: TGTGCCAGCAGTTGGGACAGCCCCTCTGGAAACACCATATATTTT. It translates to CASSWDSPSGNTIYF.